The 9 T cell receptor beta chains below all came from one sample that was sequenced in a study of radiotherapy plus CTLA-4 blockade in lung cancer. The method was immunoSEQ multiplex PCR; TCRdb's version includes in-frame clones alone and lacks a portion of them. The sample shows around 59,000 clones, about 80% of them seen only once. The sequences come from peripheral blood, collected from a patient treated with radiotherapy plus ipilimumab. The receptors come from a human donor with non-small cell lung cancer who had a partial response to radiotherapy plus ipilimumab.

V gene TRBV7-2 combines with J gene TRBJ1-2; 7 positions agree with TRBD1. Germline CDR1 and CDR2: SGHTA and FQGNSA. The V segment lost 1 base and the J segment 4 bases; nucleotides outside the gene matches: 3. This CDR3 is built from 14 residues. The chain's CDR3 is CASSLGGQLYGYTF. DNA of the CDR3: TGTGCCAGCAGCTTAGGGGGACAGCTCTATGGCTACACCTTC.

The rearrangement links TRBV5-1 to TRBJ2-3; 8 positions agree with TRBD2. The CDR3 is made up of 16 amino acids. Trimming cost V 1 base and J 0 bases; bases outside gene matches: 4. Germline lookup yields CDR1 SGHRS and CDR2 YFSETQ. The CDR3 loop is CASSLSGLASTDTQYF. The CDR3 nucleotides read TGCGCCAGCAGCTTGTCCGGACTAGCAAGCACAGATACGCAGTATTTT.

This chain connects TRBV7-9 to TRBJ2-7; 7 nucleotides agree with TRBD1. V dropped 5 bases and J dropped 4; count of bases not matched to a gene: 8. Germline lookup yields CDR1 SEHNR and CDR2 FQNEAQ (reference sequence). The length of the CDR3 is 14 residues. CDR3 in amino acids: CASSGRQGRYEQYF. The CDR3 region has the DNA TGTGCCAGCAGCGGGCGACAGGGAAGATACGAGCAGTACTTC.

V is TRBV27 and J is TRBJ2-3; 8 bases line up with TRBD2. The CDR3 covers 11 residues. V lost 11 bases and J lost 7; bases outside the gene matches: 5. Germline values: CDR1 MNHEY, CDR2 SMNVEV (reference sequence). CDR3 sequence (DNA): TGTGCCTCTAAGCGGGGGTATACGCAGTATTTT. Translation gives CASKRGYTQYF.

A few counts support this clone. At the DNA level, this CDR3 is encoded by other sequences in the same sample as well. The chain employs TRBV6-5 and TRBJ1-5; 7 bases are shared with TRBD1. In germline, CDR1 is MNHEY, CDR2 SVGAGI. Trimming removed 5 bases from V and 2 bases from J; junction bases left unmatched: 3. The CDR3 sequence is 14 residues long. Written as DNA, the CDR3 is TGTGCCAGCAGTCGGGACAGCGGCAATCAGCCCCAGCATTTT. Translated, it gives CASSRDSGNQPQHF.

The chain uses TRBV9 and TRBJ1-4; D gene ambiguous. Trimming cost V 0 bases and J 7 bases, with 10 bases left between them. The CDR3 consists of 14 residues. Germline lookup yields CDR1 SGDLS and CDR2 YYNGEE. The CDR3 DNA follows: TGTGCCAGCAGCGTAGGAGATGTTGGTGAAAAACTGTTTTTT. It translates to CASSVGDVGEKLFF.

The chain employs TRBV5-1 and TRBJ2-5; 12 nucleotides agree with TRBD2. The J segment lost 3 bases and the V segment lost 4 bases, leaving 10 bases of the junction unmatched. The germline V gene encodes CDR1 SGHRS and CDR2 YFSETQ. This CDR3 region has 17 residues. The CDR3, as DNA: TGCGCCAGCAGCCGACGACTAGCGGGGGATCGAAAAGAGACCCAGTACTTC. This encodes CASSRRLAGDRKETQYF. Full variable domain (outside the CDR3, taken from reference TRBV5-1 and TRBJ2-5): KAGVTQTPRYLIKTRGQQVTLSCSPISGHRSVSWYQQTPGQGLQFLFEYFSETQRNKGNFPGRFSGRQFSNSRSEMNVSTLELGDSALYLCASSRRLAGDRKETQYFGPGTRLLVL.

This clone was observed a single time. This rearrangement joins TRBV4-2 to TRBJ2-7; D perhaps matches TRBD2 (5 bases). CDR1 LGHNA and CDR2 YNFKEQ come from the germline V gene. CDR3 length equals 12 residues. V dropped 6 bases and J dropped 0 bases, with 6 bases sitting between them. For the CDR3, the DNA is TGTGCCAGCAGGGGGAGCTCCTACGAGCAGTACTTC. Its protein product is CASRGSSYEQYF.

This clone has a handful of counts. The chain has TRBV5-1 and TRBJ2-7, with 9 positions matching TRBD2. The CDR3 covers 16 residues. Germline-derived CDR1 and CDR2 are SGHRS and YFSETQ. The V and J ends lost 0 bases and 1 base, in that order; junction bases with no gene match: 5. Here the CDR3 reads CASSLGGLAGSYEQYF. CDR3 nucleotide sequence: TGCGCCAGCAGCTTGGGGGGCCTAGCGGGATCCTACGAGCAGTACTTC.